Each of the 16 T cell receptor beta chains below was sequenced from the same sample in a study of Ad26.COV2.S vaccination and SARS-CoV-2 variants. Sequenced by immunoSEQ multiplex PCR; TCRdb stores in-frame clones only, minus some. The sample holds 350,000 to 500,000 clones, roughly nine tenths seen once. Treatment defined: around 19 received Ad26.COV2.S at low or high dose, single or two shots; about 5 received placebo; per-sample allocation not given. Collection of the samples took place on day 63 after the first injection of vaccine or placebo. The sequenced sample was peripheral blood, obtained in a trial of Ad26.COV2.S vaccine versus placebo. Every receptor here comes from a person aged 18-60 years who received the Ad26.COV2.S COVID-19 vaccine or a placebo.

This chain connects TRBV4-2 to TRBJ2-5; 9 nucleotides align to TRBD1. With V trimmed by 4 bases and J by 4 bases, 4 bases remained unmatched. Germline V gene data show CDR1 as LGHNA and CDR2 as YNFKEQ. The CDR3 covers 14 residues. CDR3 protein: CASSRSDRGETQYF. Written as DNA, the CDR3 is TGTGCCAGCAGCCGATCGGACAGGGGAGAGACCCAGTACTTC.

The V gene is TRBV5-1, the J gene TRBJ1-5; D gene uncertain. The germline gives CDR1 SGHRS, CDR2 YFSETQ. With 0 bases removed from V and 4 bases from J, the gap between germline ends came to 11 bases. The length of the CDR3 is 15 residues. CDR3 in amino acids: CASSLGYSTNQPQHF. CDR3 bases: TGCGCCAGCAGCTTGGGTTACAGTACAAATCAGCCCCAGCATTTT. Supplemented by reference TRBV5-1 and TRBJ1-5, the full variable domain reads KAGVTQTPRYLIKTRGQQVTLSCSPISGHRSVSWYQQTPGQGLQFLFEYFSETQRNKGNFPGRFSGRQFSNSRSEMNVSTLELGDSALYLCASSLGYSTNQPQHFGDGTRLSIL.

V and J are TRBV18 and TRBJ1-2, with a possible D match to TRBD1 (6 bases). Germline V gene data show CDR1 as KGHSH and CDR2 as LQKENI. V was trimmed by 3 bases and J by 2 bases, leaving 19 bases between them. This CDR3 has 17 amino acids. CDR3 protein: CASSPDSKRGGNYGYTF. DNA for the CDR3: TGTGCCAGCTCACCCGACTCCAAAAGAGGGGGAAACTATGGCTACACCTTC.

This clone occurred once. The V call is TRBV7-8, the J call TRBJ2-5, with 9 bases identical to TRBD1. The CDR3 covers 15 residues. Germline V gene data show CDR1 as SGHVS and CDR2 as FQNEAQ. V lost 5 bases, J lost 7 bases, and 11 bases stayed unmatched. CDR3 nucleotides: TGTGCCAGCAGCCCTCGGGACAGGGTTTTAGGGACCCAGTACTTC. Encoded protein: CASSPRDRVLGTQYF.

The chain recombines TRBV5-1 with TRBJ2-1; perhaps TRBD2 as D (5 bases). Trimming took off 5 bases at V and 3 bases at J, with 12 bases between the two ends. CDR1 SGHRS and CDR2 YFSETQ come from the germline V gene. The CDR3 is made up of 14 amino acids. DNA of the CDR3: TGCGCCAGCAGTTCCATCCGGGACTACAATGAGCAGTTCTTC. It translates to CASSSIRDYNEQFF.

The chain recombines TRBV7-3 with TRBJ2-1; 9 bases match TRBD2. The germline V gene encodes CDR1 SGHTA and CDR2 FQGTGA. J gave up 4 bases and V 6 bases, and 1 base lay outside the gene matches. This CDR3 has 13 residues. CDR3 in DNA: TGTGCCAGCAGTAGCGGGGGTTACAATGAGCAGTTCTTC. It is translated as CASSSGGYNEQFF. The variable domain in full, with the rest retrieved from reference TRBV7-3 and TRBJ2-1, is GAGVSQTPSNKVTEKGKYVELRCDPISGHTALYWYRQSLGQGPEFLIYFQGTGAADDSGLPNDRFFAVRPEGSVSTLKIQRTERGDSAVYLCASSSGGYNEQFFGPGTRLTVL.

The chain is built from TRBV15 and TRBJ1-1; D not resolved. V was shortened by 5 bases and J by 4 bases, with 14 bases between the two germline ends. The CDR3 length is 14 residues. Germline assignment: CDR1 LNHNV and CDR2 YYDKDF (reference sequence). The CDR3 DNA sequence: TGTGCCACCAGCCCTCCGGGTAGGGTCACTGAAGCTTTCTTT. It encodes CATSPPGRVTEAFF.

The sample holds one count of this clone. This chain's CDR3 is CASSSGTGLNTEAFF. CDR3 bases: TGTGCCAGTAGTTCAGGGACAGGGTTGAACACTGAAGCTTTCTTT. The rearrangement links TRBV19 to TRBJ1-1; 9 nucleotides line up with TRBD1. V lost 5 bases and J lost 0; bases outside the gene matches: 4. This CDR3 is built from 15 residues. In germline, CDR1 is LNHDA, CDR2 SQIVND (reference sequence).

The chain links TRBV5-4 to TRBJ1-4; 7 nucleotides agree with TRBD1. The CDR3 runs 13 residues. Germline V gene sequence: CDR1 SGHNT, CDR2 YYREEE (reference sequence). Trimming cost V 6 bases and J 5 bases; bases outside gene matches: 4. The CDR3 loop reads CASTEGQNEKLFF. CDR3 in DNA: TGTGCCAGCACCGAGGGACAGAATGAAAAACTGTTTTTT.

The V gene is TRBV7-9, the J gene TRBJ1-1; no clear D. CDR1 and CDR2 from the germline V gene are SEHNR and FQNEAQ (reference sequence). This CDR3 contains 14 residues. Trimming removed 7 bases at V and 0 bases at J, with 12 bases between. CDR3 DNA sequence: TGTGCCAGCACCCCCCTCCGGGTGAACACTGAAGCTTTCTTT. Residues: CASTPLRVNTEAFF.

The CDR3 nucleotides read TGTGCCAGCAGGAGACAGGGTCTAAGCGGGGAGCTGTTTTTT. Residues: CASRRQGLSGELFF. The J gene is TRBJ2-2, the V gene TRBV6-4; 7 positions match TRBD1. From germline, CDR1 is MRHNA and CDR2 SNTAGT. The V and J ends lost 6 bases and 7 bases, in that order; junction bases with no gene match: 8. This CDR3 spans 14 amino acids.

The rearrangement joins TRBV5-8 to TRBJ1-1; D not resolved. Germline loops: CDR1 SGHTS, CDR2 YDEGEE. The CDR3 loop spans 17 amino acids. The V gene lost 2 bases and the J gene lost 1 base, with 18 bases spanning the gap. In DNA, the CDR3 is TGTGCCAGCAGCTTCCAACCAATCAGATCCGCGAACACTGAAGCTTTCTTT. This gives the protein CASSFQPIRSANTEAFF.

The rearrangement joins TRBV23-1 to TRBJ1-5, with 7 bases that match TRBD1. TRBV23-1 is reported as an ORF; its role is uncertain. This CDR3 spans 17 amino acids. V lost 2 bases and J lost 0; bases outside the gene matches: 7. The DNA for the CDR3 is TGCGCCAGCAGTCAACCGGGGGACAGTCCTAGCAATCAGCCCCAGCATTTT. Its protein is CASSQPGDSPSNQPQHF.

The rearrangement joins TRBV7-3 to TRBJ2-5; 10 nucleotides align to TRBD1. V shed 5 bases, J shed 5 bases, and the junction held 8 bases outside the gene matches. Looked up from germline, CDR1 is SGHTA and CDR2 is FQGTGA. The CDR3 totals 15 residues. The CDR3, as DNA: TGTGCCAGCAGCAGACAGGGGGCGCTCGGGGAGACCCAGTACTTC. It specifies CASSRQGALGETQYF.

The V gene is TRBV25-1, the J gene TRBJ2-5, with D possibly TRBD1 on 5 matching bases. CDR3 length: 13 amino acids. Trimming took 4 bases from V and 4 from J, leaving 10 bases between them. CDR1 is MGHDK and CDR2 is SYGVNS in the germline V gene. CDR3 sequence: CASSAGAVETQYF. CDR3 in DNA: TGTGCCAGCAGTGCTGGGGCGGTAGAGACCCAGTACTTC.

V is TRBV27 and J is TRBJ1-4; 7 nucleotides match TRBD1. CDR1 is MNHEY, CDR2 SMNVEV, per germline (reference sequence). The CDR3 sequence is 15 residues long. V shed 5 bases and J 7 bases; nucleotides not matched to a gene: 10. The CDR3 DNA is TGTGCCAGCAGTACATACAGGGGTAAGGGTGAAAAACTGTTTTTT. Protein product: CASSTYRGKGEKLFF.